The present T cell receptor beta chain was sequenced within a study of STAT5B mutations in CD4+ large granular lymphocyte leukemia. On this clone itself: Its target is unknown.

Study-level results: Without putative leukemic clones, patient CD4-sorted repertoires remained more clonal than healthy CD4+ repertoires.

Sequencing was at survey level. As processed by the authors: Lowest detectable productive clonotype frequency was 2.59 x 10-5. Sequenced by immunoSEQ multiplex PCR; TCRdb stores in-frame clones only, minus some. The V and J calls and clone size were taken over from that table, and D and trimming were inferred from the DNA. Of 45,000 to 55,000 clones in the sample, about 70% were seen once. The origin of this receptor is a human donor in good health. The sequencing sample was made of CD4+ T cells from blood buffy coats.

The CDR3 region has the DNA TGTGCCAGCAGACGGACTAGCACAGATACGCAGTATTTT. It yields the protein CASRRTSTDTQYF. This chain links TRBV27 with TRBJ2-3; D might be TRBD2 (5 bases). V lost 6 bases and J 0 bases, leaving 7 bases between the germline ends. CDR1 MNHEY and CDR2 SMNVEV come from the germline V gene (reference sequence). This CDR3 is 13 amino acids long.